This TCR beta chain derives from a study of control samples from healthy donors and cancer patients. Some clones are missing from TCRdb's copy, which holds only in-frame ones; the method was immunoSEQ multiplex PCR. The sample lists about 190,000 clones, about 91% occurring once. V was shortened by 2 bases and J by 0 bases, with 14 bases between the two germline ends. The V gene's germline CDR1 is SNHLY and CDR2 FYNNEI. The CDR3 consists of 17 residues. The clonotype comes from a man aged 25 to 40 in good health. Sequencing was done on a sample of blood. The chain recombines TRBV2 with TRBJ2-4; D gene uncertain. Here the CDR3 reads CASSERGERIAKNIQYF. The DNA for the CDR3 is TGTGCCAGCAGTGAAAGAGGCGAGAGAATAGCCAAAAACATTCAGTACTTC.